A selection of T cell receptor beta chains follows, all from one sample in a study of cytomegalovirus exposure and HLA in healthy donors. Clones were read by immunoSEQ multiplex PCR, and TCRdb kept only the in-frame ones, dropping some. The repertoire holds approximately 77,000 clones, with 60% to 80% as singletons. The sequencing input was PBMCs. These receptors were collected from a woman in her thirties or forties in good health and CMV-seronegative. CDR3s include the opening cysteine and the closing phenylalanine or tryptophan. D genes are given only for firm matches. Part of the rows lack a size; the others show once, few, many or a class for expanded clones.

D	V	size	J	DNA	CDR3
TRBD1	TRBV5-5	.	TRBJ1-1	TGTGCCAGCAGCTTGGCCAGGGGGTCGGCTGAAGCTTTCTTT	CASSLARGSAEAFF
.	TRBV14	.	TRBJ2-7	TGTGCCAGCAGCCAAGAGGCTAGGGGGACCTACGAGCAGTACTTC	CASSQEARGTYEQYF
.	TRBV7-6	once	TRBJ2-6	TGTGCCAGCAGCTCCCCGGGCAGGGTTGTTACTGGGGCCAACGTCCTGACTTTC	CASSSPGRVVTGANVLTF
TRBD1	TRBV7-8	.	TRBJ2-3	TGTGCCAGCAGCTCGGGACAGGACACTAAAGATACGCAGTATTTT	CASSSGQDTKDTQYF
TRBD1	TRBV4-1	few	TRBJ1-3	TGCGCCAGCAGCCAAGGAGCTCAGGGGGCGCAGGGAAACACCATATATTTT	CASSQGAQGAQGNTIYF
TRBD1	TRBV5-8	.	TRBJ1-5	TGTGCCAGCAGTTCGACAGGGCCCTGGAGGCCCCAGCATTTT	CASSSTGPWRPQHF
TRBD1	TRBV7-2	few	TRBJ1-1	TGTGCCAGCAGCTTAGTGGGCAGGGGGCAAGTGAACACTGAAGCTTTCTTT	CASSLVGRGQVNTEAFF
.	TRBV9	.	TRBJ1-2	TGTGCCAGCAGCCCTCGGGACACAGGCCCTACTAAAACCTATGGCTACACCTTC	CASSPRDTGPTKTYGYTF
TRBD2	TRBV19	.	TRBJ2-2	TGTGCCAGTAGTTGGGGAGTCCGACTAGCAGCCACCGGGGAGCTGTTTTTT	CASSWGVRLAATGELFF
.	TRBV28	.	TRBJ2-2	TGTGCCAGCAGTTTAGACAGAAAGGGCGGGAAGCTGTTTTTT	CASSLDRKGGKLFF
TRBD2	TRBV4-3	.	TRBJ2-3	TGCGCCAGCAGCCAACAACTAGCGGGTGAGGCAGATACGCAGTATTTT	CASSQQLAGEADTQYF
.	TRBV2	once	TRBJ2-3	TGTGCCAGCAGTCCGGACAGTAGCGCGGATACGCAGTATTTT	CASSPDSSADTQYF
TRBD2	TRBV18	once	TRBJ2-7	TGTGCCAGCTCACCGGTCCAGCGGACTAGCGGAACCTACGAGCAGTACTTC	CASSPVQRTSGTYEQYF
TRBD2	TRBV7-9	.	TRBJ2-7	TGTGCCAGCAGCTTAGGTCTAGCGGGAAGCGAGCAGTACTTC	CASSLGLAGSEQYF
TRBD1	TRBV10-3	few	TRBJ1-3	TGTGCCATCACCAAGGGACAGGCGATCTCTGGAAACACCATATATTTT	CAITKGQAISGNTIYF
.	TRBV10-2	few	TRBJ1-2	TGCGCCAGCAGTGACCCGACGGGGGGCGGCCGATATAACTATGGCTACACCTTC	CASSDPTGGGRYNYGYTF
TRBD2	TRBV12-5	.	TRBJ2-2	TGTGCTAGTGCCATGGGGGGGAGTTCGGTCACCGGGGAGCTGTTTTTT	CASAMGGSSVTGELFF
TRBD2	TRBV10-2	.	TRBJ2-3	TGCGCCAGCAGTGATGGACTAGCGGGAGCCGATACGCAGTATTTT	CASSDGLAGADTQYF
.	TRBV7-9	.	TRBJ2-7	TGTGCCAGCCTCTCGGAGTCCTCCTACGAGCAGTACTTC	CASLSESSYEQYF
.	TRBV2	.	TRBJ2-1	TGTGCCAGCACCAAAAGGAGGGGATCGTGGAATGAGCAGTTCTTC	CASTKRRGSWNEQFF
.	TRBV7-6	many	TRBJ2-7	TGTGCCAGCAGCGCCGACATGAGCTCCTACGAGCAGTACTTC	CASSADMSSYEQYF
.	TRBV7-2	.	TRBJ1-2	TGTGCCAGCAGCTCCTCCAGGGAAGATGGCTACACCTTC	CASSSSREDGYTF
TRBD1	TRBV28	.	TRBJ1-1	TGTGCCAGCTCCTCAGGGACAGTCACTGAAGCTTTCTTT	CASSSGTVTEAFF
.	TRBV19	.	TRBJ1-1	TGTGCCAGTAGCCGGGGAGACCTGAACACTGAAGCTTTCTTT	CASSRGDLNTEAFF
TRBD1	TRBV5-1	.	TRBJ2-1	TGCGCCAGCAGCTTGGGACAGGGCGTCAATGAGCAGTTCTTC	CASSLGQGVNEQFF